These T cell receptor beta chains were read from a single sample in a study of control samples from healthy donors and cancer patients. Clones were sequenced by immunoSEQ multiplex PCR, and TCRdb holds only the in-frame ones, with some missing. Of some 120,000 clones in the sample, more than 85% were seen once. The sample consisted of PBMCs. The receptors were sampled from a man aged 50 or older with head and neck cancer. Both conserved end residues are part of each CDR3.

TRBV21-1 CASSRNLSGNTIYF
TRBV27 CASSLLGTDEKLFF
TRBV30 CAWSVGGTQYF
TRBV7-9 CASSSRDFPSTDTQYF
TRBV29-1 CSVEQGSNGYTF
TRBV4-1 CASSQGLAGGPSYEQYF
TRBV29-1 CSVVGQPSLVDTQYF
TRBV6-5 CAISPVSYEQYF
TRBV9 CASSTPARGPTAEQYF
TRBV5-8 CASSKRQGADTEAFF
TRBV7-2 CASSLRPSSGELFF
TRBV5-4 CASSSQDEGSYEQYF
TRBV11-2 CASSPRQGVGPITEAFF
TRBV18 CASSPPVPENEKLFF
TRBV28 CASSHGTANTGELFF
TRBV27 CASRGLGRLMMAFF
TRBV15 CATSRRFSGVGGFTEAFF
TRBV5-1 CASSLASRTQYF
TRBV6-2/TRBV6-3 CASSSRDRGVNSPLHF
TRBV6-6 CASSYSQGYYEQYF
TRBV9 CASSPTGTGNIEQFF
TRBV5-5 CASSPLGGGLNQPQHF
TRBV5-6 CASSVRRMGDEKLFF
TRBV28 CASSLTEEKLFF
TRBV7-2 CASSLSGVRRETQYF
TRBV19 CASSNPGAATNYGYTF
TRBV28 CASSYANTEAFF
TRBV19 CASSPFGARTDTQYF
TRBV18 CASSPAENYGYTF
TRBV11-2 CASSLDGGAGANVLTF
TRBV18 CASSPETRNTEAFF
TRBV24-1 CATSDLGGREQETQYF
TRBV24-1 CATSVGVTDTQYF
TRBV12-3/TRBV12-4 CASSRAGAGYTF
TRBV6-2/TRBV6-3 CASSPLGRTYF